This T cell receptor (beta chain) was recorded in a study of somatic mutations in cytotoxic T cells in rheumatoid arthritis. Across the whole study: T-cell populations stained with V beta antibodies were in some cases flow-sorted at nearly 100% purity, including V beta1+ cells that were sequenced for TCRB.

This clone was seen only a few times. Its antigen is undetermined. V shed 5 bases and J shed 5 bases, with 6 bases lying between them. The CDR3 is 11 residues long. Germline CDR1 is SNHLY and CDR2 is FYNNEI. Notes on the study in general: CD8+ T-cell clonality did not differ significantly between rheumatoid arthritis patients and age-matched healthy controls.

Profiling relied on immunoSEQ multiplex PCR, and the TCRdb table lists in-frame clones only, not all of them. Among approximately 19,000 clones listed, 80% were seen once. The TCR originated in an adult with rheumatoid arthritis. Sequencing used CD8+ T cells sorted from blood. The genes are TRBV2 and TRBJ1-1, with no clear D. CDR3 in amino acids: CASSSVTEAFF. DNA for the CDR3: TGTGCCAGCAGTTCCGTGACTGAAGCTTTCTTT. Filled out from reference TRBV2 and TRBJ1-1, the complete variable domain reads EPEVTQTPSHQVTQMGQEVILRCVPISNHLYFYWYRQILGQKVEFLVSFYNNEISEKSEIFDDQFSVERPDGSNFTLKIRSTKLEDSAMYFCASSSVTEAFFGQGTRLTVV.